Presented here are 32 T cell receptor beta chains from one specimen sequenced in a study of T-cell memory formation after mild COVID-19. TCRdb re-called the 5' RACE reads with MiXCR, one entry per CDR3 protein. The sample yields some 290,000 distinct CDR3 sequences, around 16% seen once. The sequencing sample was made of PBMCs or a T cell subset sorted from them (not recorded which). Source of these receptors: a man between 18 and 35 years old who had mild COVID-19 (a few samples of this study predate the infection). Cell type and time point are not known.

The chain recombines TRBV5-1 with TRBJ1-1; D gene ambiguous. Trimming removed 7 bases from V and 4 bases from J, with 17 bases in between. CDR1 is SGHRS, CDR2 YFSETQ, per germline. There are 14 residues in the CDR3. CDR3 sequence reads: CASDVSPGGTEAFF. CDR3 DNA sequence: TGCGCCAGCGATGTCTCGCCTGGAGGCACTGAAGCTTTCTTT.

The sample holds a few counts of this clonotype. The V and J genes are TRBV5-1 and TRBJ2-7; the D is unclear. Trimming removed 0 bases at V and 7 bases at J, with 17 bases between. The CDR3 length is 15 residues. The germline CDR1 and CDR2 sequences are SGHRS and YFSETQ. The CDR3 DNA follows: TGCGCCAGCAGCTTGGACGGAGACCCACTACGGGAGCAGTACGTC. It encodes CASSLDGDPLREQYV.

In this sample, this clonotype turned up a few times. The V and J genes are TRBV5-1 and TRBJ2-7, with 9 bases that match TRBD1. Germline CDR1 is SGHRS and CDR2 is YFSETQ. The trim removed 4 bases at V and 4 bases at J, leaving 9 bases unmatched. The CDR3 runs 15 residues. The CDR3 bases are TGCGCCAGCAGCCGTGGGACAGGGAATAGGTACGAGCAGTACTTC. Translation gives CASSRGTGNRYEQYF.

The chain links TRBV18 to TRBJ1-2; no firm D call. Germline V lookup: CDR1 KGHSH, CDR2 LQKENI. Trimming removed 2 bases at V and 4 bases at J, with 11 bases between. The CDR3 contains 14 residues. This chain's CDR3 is CASSPNREIYGYTF. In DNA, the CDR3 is TGTGCCAGCTCACCAAACCGGGAGATCTATGGCTACACCTTC.

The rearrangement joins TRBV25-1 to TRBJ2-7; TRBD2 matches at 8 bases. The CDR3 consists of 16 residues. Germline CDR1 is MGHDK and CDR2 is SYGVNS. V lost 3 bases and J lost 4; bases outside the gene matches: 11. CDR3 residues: CASSDDVRGDGYEQYF. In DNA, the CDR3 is TGTGCCAGCAGTGATGATGTGCGGGGGGACGGGTACGAGCAGTACTTC.

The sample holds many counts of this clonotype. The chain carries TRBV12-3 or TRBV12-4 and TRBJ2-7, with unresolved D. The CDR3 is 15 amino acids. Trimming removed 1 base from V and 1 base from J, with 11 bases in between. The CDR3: CASSLGASSSYEQYV. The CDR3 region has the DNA TGTGCCAGCAGTTTAGGGGCCAGCTCTTCCTACGAGCAGTACGTC.

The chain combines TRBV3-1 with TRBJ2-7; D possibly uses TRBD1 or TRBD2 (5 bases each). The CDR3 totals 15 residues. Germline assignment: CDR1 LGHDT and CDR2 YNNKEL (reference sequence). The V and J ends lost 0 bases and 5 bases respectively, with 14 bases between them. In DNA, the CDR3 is TGTGCCAGCAGCCAAGAGGGGGTTCCAGGGCACGAGCAGTACTTC. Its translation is CASSQEGVPGHEQYF.

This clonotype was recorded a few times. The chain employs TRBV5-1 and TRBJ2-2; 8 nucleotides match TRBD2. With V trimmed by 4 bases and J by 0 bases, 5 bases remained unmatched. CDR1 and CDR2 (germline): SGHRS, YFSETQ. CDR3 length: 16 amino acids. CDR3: CASSLMGLANTGELFF. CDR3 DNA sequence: TGCGCCAGCAGCCTTATGGGACTAGCGAACACCGGGGAGCTGTTTTTT.

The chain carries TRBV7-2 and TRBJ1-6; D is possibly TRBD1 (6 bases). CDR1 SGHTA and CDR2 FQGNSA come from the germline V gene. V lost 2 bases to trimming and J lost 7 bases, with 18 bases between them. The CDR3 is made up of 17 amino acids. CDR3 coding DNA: TGTGCCAGCAGCTTACCTCTTTACAGGGATAGGAATTCACCCCTCCACTTT. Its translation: CASSLPLYRDRNSPLHF.

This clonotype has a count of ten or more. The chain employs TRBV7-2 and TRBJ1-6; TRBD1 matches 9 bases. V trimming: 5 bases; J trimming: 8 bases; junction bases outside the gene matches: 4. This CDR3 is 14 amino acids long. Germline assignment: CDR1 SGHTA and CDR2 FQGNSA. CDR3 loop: CASSPRTGDSPLHF. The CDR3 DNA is TGTGCCAGCAGCCCTCGGACAGGGGATTCACCCCTCCACTTT.

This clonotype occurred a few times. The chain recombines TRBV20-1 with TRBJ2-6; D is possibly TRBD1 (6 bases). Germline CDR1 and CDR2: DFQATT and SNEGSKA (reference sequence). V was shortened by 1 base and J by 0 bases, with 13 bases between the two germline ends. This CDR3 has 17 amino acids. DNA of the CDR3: TGCAGTGCTAGAGCCCGGGACATAATCTCTGGGGCCAACGTCCTGACTTTC. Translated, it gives CSARARDIISGANVLTF.

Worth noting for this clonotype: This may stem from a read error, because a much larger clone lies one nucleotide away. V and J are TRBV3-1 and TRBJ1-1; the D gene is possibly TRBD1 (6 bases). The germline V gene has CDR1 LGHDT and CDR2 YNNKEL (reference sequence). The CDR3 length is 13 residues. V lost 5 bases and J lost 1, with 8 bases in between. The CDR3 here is CASSGGGNTEAFF. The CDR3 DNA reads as TGTGCCAGCAGCGGAGGGGGGAACACTGAAGCTTTCTTT. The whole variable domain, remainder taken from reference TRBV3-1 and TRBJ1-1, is DTAVSQTPKYLVTQMGNDKSIKCEQNLGHDTMYWYKQDSKKFLKIMFSYNNKELIINETVPNRFSPKSPDKAHLNLHINSLELGDSAVYFCASSGGGNTEAFFGQGTRLTVV.

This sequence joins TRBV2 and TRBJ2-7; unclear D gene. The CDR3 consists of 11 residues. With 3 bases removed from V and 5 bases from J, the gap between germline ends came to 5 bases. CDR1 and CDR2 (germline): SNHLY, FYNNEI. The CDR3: CASSDWDEQYV. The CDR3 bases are TGTGCCAGCAGTGATTGGGACGAGCAGTACGTC.

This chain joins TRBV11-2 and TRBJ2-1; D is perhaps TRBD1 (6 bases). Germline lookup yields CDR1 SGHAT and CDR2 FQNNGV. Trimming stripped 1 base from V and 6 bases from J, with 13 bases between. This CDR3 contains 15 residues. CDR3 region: CASSLAGVSGNEQFF. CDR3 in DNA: TGTGCCAGCAGCTTAGCAGGGGTCAGCGGCAATGAGCAGTTCTTC.

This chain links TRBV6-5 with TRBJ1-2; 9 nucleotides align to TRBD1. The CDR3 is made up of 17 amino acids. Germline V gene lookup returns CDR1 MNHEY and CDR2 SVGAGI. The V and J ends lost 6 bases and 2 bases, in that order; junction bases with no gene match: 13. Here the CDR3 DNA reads TGTGCCAGCAGGCAACAGGGGGCGAGATTCAAAAACTATGGCTACACCTTC. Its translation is CASRQQGARFKNYGYTF.

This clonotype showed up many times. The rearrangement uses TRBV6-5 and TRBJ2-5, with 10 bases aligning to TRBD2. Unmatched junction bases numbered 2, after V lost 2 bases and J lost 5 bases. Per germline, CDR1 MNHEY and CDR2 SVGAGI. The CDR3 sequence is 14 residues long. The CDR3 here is CASSYSGGGETQYF. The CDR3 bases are TGTGCCAGCAGTTACAGCGGGGGGGGGGAGACCCAGTACTTC.

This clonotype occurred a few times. This CDR3 is CASSFRGMNTEAFF. For the CDR3, the DNA is TGTGCCAGCAGCTTTAGGGGAATGAACACTGAAGCTTTCTTT. V usage is TRBV5-5 and J usage is TRBJ1-1, with a possible D match to TRBD1 (5 bases). The CDR3 has 14 amino acids. The germline V and J ends were trimmed by 2 bases and 0 bases, with 8 bases remaining between them. CDR1 is SGHKS and CDR2 is YYEKEE in the germline V gene (reference sequence). Complete variable domain (other parts from reference TRBV5-5 and TRBJ1-1): DAGVTQSPTHLIKTRGQQVTLRCSPISGHKSVSWYQQVLGQGPQFIFQYYEKEERGRGNFPDRFSARQFPNYSSELNVNALLLGDSALYLCASSFRGMNTEAFFGQGTRLTVV.

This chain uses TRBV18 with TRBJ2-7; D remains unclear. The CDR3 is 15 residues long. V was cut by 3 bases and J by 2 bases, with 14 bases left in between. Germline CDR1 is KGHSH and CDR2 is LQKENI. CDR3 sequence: CASSPVADRTYEQYF. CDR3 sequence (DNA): TGTGCCAGCTCACCGGTCGCGGACCGAACCTACGAGCAGTACTTC. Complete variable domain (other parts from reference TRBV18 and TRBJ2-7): NAGVMQNPRHLVRRRGQEARLRCSPMKGHSHVYWYRQLPEEGLKFMVYLQKENIIDESGMPKERFSAEFPKEGPSILRIQQVVRGDSAAYFCASSPVADRTYEQYFGPGTRLTVT.

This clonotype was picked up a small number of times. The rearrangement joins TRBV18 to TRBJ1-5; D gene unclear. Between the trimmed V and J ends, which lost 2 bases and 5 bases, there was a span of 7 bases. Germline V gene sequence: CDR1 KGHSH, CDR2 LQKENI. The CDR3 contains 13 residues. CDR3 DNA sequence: TGTGCCAGCTCACCATCCGGGGATCAGCCCCAGCATTTT. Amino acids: CASSPSGDQPQHF.

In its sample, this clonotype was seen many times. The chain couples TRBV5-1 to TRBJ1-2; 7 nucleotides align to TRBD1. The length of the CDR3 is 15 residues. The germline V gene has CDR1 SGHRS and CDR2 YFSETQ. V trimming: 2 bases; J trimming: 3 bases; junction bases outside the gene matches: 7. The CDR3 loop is CASSLQGTLDYGYTF. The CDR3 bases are TGCGCCAGCAGCTTACAGGGGACCCTCGACTATGGCTACACCTTC.

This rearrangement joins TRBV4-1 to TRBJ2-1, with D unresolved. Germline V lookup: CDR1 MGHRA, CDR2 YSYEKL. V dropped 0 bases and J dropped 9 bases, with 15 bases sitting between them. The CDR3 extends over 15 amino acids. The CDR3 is CASSQDSWADAEQFF. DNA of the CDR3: TGCGCCAGCAGCCAAGATAGTTGGGCAGACGCTGAGCAGTTCTTC.

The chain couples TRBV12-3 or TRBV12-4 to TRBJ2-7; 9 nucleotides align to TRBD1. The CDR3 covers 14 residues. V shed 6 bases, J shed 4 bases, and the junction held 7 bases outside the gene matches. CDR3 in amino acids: CASSKGQGRYEQYF. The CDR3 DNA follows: TGTGCCAGCAGCAAGGGACAGGGAAGGTACGAGCAGTACTTC.

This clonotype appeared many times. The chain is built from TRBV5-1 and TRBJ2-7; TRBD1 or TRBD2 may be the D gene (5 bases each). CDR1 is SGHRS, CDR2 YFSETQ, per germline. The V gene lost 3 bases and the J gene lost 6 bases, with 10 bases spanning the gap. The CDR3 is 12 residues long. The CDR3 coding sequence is TGCGCCAGCAGCTGGGACGGTGTCGAGCAGTACTTC. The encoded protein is CASSWDGVEQYF.

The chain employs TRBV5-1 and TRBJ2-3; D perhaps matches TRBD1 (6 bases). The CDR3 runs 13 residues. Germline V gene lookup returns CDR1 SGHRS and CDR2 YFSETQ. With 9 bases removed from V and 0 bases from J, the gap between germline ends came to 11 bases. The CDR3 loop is CATYTGSTDTQYF. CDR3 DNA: TGCGCCACCTATACAGGGAGCACAGATACGCAGTATTTT.

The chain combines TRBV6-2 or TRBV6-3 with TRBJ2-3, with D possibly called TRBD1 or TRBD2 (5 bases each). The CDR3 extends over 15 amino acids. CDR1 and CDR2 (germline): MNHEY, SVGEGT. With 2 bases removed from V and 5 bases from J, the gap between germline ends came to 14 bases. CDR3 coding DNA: TGTGCCAGCAGTTACCCCGAGGGGTTGATAGATACGCAGTATTTT. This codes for CASSYPEGLIDTQYF.

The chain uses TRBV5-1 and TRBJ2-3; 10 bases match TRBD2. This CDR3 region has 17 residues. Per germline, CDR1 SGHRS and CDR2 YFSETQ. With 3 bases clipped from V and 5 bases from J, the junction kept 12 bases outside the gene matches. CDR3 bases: TGCGCCAGCAGCTCTACACCTACTAGCGGGGAAAGAGATACGCAGTATTTT. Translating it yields CASSSTPTSGERDTQYF.

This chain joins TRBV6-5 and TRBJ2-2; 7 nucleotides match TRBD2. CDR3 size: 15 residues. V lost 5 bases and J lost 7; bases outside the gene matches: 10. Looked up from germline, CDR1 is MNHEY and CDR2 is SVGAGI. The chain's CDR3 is CASSGGEGRDGELFF. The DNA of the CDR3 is TGTGCCAGCAGTGGCGGGGAGGGACGCGACGGGGAGCTGTTTTTT.

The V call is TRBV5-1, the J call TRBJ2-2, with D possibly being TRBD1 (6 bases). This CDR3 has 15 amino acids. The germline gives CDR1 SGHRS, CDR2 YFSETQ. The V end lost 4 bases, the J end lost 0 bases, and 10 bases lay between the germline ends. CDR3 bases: TGCGCCAGCAGCCCCGGGACAACGAACACCGGGGAGCTGTTTTTT. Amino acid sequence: CASSPGTTNTGELFF.

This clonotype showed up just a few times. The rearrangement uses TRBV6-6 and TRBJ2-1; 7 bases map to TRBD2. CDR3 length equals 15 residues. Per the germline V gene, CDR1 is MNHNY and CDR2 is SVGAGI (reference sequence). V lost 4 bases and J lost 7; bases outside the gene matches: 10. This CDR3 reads CASSFSERGLNEQFF. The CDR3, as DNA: TGTGCCAGCAGTTTCTCAGAGCGGGGATTAAATGAGCAGTTCTTC.

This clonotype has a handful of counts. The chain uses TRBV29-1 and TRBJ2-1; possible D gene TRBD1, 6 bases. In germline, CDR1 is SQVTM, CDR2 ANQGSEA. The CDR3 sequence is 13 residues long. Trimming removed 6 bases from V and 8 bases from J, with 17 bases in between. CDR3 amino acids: CSVDTTGSDEQFF. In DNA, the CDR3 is TGCAGCGTGGACACAACAGGGTCCGATGAGCAGTTCTTC.

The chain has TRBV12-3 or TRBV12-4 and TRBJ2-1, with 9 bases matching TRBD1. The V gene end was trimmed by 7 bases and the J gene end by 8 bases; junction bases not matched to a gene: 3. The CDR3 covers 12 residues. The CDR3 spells CASTGQGYEQFF. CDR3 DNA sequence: TGTGCCAGCACCGGACAGGGGTATGAGCAGTTCTTC.

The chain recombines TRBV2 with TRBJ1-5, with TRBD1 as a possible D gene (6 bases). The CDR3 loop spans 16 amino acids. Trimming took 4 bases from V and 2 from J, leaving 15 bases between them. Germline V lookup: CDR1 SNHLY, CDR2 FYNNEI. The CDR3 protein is CASSAGEVYGNQPQHF. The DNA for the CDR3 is TGTGCCAGCAGTGCAGGGGAGGTGTATGGCAATCAGCCCCAGCATTTT.